The 11 T cell receptor beta chains presented below share a single source sample, sequenced in a study of human T cells and chemical hapten exposure. Described time point: pre-sensitization, week 0. Described treatment: therapeutic diphenylcyclopropenone sensitization with weekly scalp DPC. The starting material, unfractionated whole blood, was used for total RNA extraction. Via MiXCR, TCRdb re-called the RACE reads, giving one row per CDR3 protein. The repertoire holds under 60,000 distinct CDR3 sequences, with about 9.6% as singletons. Sequencing was performed on whole blood, taken in connection with sensitization to the hapten diphenylcyclopropenone (DPC). These receptor sequences come from a woman aged 25-40 years with alopecia areata. Some clones in this sample may be carry-over from other donors' samples.

The chain is built from TRBV7-2 and TRBJ2-7; D may be TRBD1 (6 bases). Trimming shortened V by 5 bases and J by 1 base, and 12 bases separated the two germline ends. The CDR3 contains 14 residues. The germline V gene encodes CDR1 SGHTA and CDR2 FQGNSA. This CDR3 is CASSPQTGSYEQYF. CDR3 in DNA: TGTGCCAGCAGCCCGCAGACAGGTTCCTACGAGCAGTACTTC.

This clonotype was detected only a few times. This sequence joins TRBV15 and TRBJ2-3, with TRBD2 matching over 8 bases. V was pared by 4 bases and J by 1 base, with 7 bases of the junction left unmatched. The CDR3 totals 16 residues. CDR1 and CDR2 (germline): LNHNV, YYDKDF (reference sequence). CDR3 protein: CATSTDFSGGTDTQYF. The CDR3 bases are TGTGCCACCAGCACCGATTTTAGCGGGGGCACAGATACGCAGTATTTT.

This clonotype appeared many times. The V call is TRBV20-1, the J call TRBJ1-3; D is uncertain. The CDR3 sequence is 12 residues long. CDR1 and CDR2 from the germline V gene are DFQATT and SNEGSKA (reference sequence). Trimming stripped 0 bases from V and 4 bases from J, with 4 bases between. CDR3 coding DNA: TGCAGTGCTAGAGATATCGGAAACACCATATATTTT. This sequence encodes CSARDIGNTIYF.

This clonotype was seen at least ten times. The genes are TRBV24-1 and TRBJ2-7, with D maybe TRBD1 (5 bases). Germline-derived CDR1 and CDR2 are KGHDR and SFDVKD. CDR3 size: 13 residues. V was clipped by 3 bases and J by 5 bases, with 10 bases between them. CDR3 bases: TGTGCCACCAGTGATGTTAACAGGAACGAGCAGTACTTC. Translating gives CATSDVNRNEQYF.

The rearrangement links TRBV6-2 or TRBV6-3 to TRBJ1-5; D unclear. The length of the CDR3 is 17 residues. Per the germline V gene, CDR1 is MNHEY and CDR2 is SVGEGT. Between the trimmed V and J ends, which lost 5 bases and 9 bases, there was a span of 26 bases. CDR3 nucleotide sequence: TGTGCCAGCAGTCACCCACTCCCGGGCGGGCGCTTGGGGCCCCAGCATTTT. This encodes CASSHPLPGGRLGPQHF.

The J gene is TRBJ2-2, the V gene TRBV7-3, with 9 nucleotides matching TRBD2. CDR3 length: 15 amino acids. V trimming: 3 bases; J trimming: 6 bases; junction bases outside the gene matches: 5. In germline, CDR1 is SGHTA, CDR2 FQGTGA. The CDR3 is CASSFSSGDAGELFF. The CDR3 DNA is TGTGCCAGCAGCTTCTCTAGCGGGGATGCCGGGGAGCTGTTTTTT.

This clonotype was observed a few times. The chain is built from TRBV12-3 or TRBV12-4 and TRBJ1-5; a possible D gene is TRBD1 (5 bases). V lost 0 bases and J 5 bases, leaving 8 bases between the germline ends. The CDR3 is 14 residues long. CDR3 protein: CASSLAGQYQPQHF. The CDR3 DNA follows: TGTGCCAGCAGTTTAGCTGGACAATATCAGCCCCAGCATTTT.

Ten or more counts support this clonotype. The chain carries TRBV2 and TRBJ1-4; D is undetermined. V was pared by 7 bases and J by 0 bases, with 12 bases between. CDR3 length: 15 residues. Germline V gene sequence: CDR1 SNHLY, CDR2 FYNNEI. CDR3 nucleotides: TGTGCCAGCAAGCCTGACGCCTCAACTAATGAAAAACTGTTTTTT. It yields the protein CASKPDASTNEKLFF.

The chain carries TRBV6-2 or TRBV6-3 and TRBJ2-3; 8 bases are a match to TRBD1. Germline CDR1 MNHEY, CDR2 SVGEGT. CDR3 length: 16 amino acids. Germline trimming cut 2 bases from V and 4 bases from J; bases unmatched to any gene: 8. The CDR3 loop reads CASSYPAGQVSDTQYF. CDR3 in DNA: TGTGCCAGCAGTTACCCTGCGGGACAGGTTTCAGATACGCAGTATTTT.

Only a few counts were recorded for this clonotype. The chain carries TRBV10-3 and TRBJ1-2, with D hard to call. Germline values: CDR1 ENHRY, CDR2 SYGVKD. V lost 2 bases, J lost 2 bases, and 6 bases lay in between. CDR3 size: 13 residues. The CDR3 here is CAISEAANYGYTF. The DNA for the CDR3 is TGTGCCATCAGTGAGGCAGCCAACTATGGCTACACCTTC.

The chain combines TRBV14 with TRBJ2-3, with a tentative D call TRBD2 (6 bases). V dropped 4 bases and J dropped 6 bases, with 11 bases sitting between them. The germline gives CDR1 SGHDN, CDR2 FVKESK. CDR3 size: 13 residues. CDR3 DNA: TGTGCCAGCAGCCCGCTTAGCGGTGATACGCAGTATTTT. Protein product: CASSPLSGDTQYF.